This T cell receptor (beta chain) was identified during a study of shared clonotypes between healthy human individuals. Study details: Per donor, three plates held CD4 naive cells, three held CD4 memory, two held CD8 naive and one held CD8 memory.

Notes on this clone: Its cognate antigen is unknown. The identical CDR3 is also encoded by other nucleotide sequences in the sample.

This CDR3 comprises 15 residues. Germline CDR1 is SEHNR and CDR2 is FQNEAQ (reference sequence). Unmatched junction bases numbered 6, after V lost 5 bases and J lost 3 bases. Sequenced by immunoSEQ multiplex PCR; TCRdb stores in-frame clones only, minus some. The sample has millions of clones; around nine tenths are singletons. Donors comprised healthy HIV-negative adults lacking recent acute infections or vaccinations. Notes on the study in general: Naive subsets, compared against memory subsets, generally had larger estimated richness values.

The rearrangement uses TRBV7-9 and TRBJ2-1, with 8 positions matching TRBD1. Sequenced material: naive CD4+ T cells sorted from blood. Documented subset: CD45RA+ positively selected. The source is a man between 18 and 35 years old in good health. The CDR3 bases are TGTGCCAGCAGCCCTGGGACAGGCGACTACAATGAGCAGTTCTTC. Protein: CASSPGTGDYNEQFF.